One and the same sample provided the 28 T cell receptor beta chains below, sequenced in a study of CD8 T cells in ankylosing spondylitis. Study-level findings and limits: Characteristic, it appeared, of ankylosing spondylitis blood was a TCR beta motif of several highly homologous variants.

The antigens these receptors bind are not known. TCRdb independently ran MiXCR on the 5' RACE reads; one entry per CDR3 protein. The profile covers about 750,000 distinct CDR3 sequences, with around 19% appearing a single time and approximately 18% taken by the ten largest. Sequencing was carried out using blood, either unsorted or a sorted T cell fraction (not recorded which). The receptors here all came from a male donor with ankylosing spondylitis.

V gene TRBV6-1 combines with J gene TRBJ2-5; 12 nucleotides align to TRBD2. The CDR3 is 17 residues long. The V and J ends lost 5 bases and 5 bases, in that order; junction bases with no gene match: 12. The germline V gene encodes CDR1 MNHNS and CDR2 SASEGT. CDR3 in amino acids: CASSPSTSGGSYETQYF. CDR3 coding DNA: TGTGCCAGCAGTCCGTCTACTAGCGGGGGGAGTTACGAGACCCAGTACTTC.

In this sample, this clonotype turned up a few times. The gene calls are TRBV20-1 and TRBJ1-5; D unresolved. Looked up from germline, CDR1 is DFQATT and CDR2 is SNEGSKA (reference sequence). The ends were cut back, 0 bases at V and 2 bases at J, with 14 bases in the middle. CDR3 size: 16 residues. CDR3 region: CSARDFERSGNQPQHF. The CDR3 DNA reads TGCAGTGCTAGAGATTTTGAGAGGTCCGGCAATCAGCCCCAGCATTTT.

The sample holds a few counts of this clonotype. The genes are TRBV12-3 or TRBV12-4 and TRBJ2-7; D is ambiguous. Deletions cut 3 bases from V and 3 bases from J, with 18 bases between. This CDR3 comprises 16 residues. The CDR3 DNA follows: TGTGCCAGCAGTTTCCCCCCAACGTACCCCAACTACGAGCAGTACTTC. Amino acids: CASSFPPTYPNYEQYF.

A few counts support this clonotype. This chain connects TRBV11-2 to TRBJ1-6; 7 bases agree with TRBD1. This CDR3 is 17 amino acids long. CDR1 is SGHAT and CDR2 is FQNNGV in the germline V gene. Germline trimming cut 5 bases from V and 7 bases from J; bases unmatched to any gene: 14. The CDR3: CASSPSGKGAWNSPLHF. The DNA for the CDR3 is TGTGCCAGCAGCCCCTCCGGCAAGGGGGCTTGGAATTCACCCCTCCACTTT.

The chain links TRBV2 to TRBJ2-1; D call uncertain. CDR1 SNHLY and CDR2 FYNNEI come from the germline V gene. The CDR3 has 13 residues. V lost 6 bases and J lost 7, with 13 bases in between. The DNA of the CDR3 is TGTGCCAGCAGCCCCGACTGGGGTAATGAGCAGTTCTTC. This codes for CASSPDWGNEQFF. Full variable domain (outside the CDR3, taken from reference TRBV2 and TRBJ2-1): EPEVTQTPSHQVTQMGQEVILRCVPISNHLYFYWYRQILGQKVEFLVSFYNNEISEKSEIFDDQFSVERPDGSNFTLKIRSTKLEDSAMYFCASSPDWGNEQFFGPGTRLTVL.

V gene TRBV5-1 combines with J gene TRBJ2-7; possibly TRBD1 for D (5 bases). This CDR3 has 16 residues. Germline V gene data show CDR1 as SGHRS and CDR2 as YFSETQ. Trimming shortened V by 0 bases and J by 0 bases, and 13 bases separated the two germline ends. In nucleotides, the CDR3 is TGCGCCAGCAGCTTGGCCTTTGACAGCTACTCCTACGAGCAGTACTTC. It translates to CASSLAFDSYSYEQYF.

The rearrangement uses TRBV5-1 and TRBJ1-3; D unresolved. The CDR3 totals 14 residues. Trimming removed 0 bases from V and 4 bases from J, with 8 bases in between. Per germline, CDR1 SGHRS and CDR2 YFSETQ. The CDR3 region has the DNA TGCGCCAGCAGCTTGGACTCAATGGGAAACACCATATATTTT. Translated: CASSLDSMGNTIYF.

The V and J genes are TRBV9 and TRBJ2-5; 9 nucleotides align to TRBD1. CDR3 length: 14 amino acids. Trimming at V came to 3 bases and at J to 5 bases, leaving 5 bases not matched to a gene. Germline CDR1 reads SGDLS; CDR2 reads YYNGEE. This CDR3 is CASSAQGAGETQYF. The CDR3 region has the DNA TGTGCCAGCAGCGCACAGGGGGCCGGGGAGACCCAGTACTTC.

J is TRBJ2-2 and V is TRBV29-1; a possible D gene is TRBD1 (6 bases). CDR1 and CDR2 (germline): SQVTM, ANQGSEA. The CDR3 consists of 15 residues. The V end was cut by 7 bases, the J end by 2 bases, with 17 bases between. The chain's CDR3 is CSAAPDRTNTGELFF. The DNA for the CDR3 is TGCAGCGCCGCCCCCGACAGGACAAACACCGGGGAGCTGTTTTTT.

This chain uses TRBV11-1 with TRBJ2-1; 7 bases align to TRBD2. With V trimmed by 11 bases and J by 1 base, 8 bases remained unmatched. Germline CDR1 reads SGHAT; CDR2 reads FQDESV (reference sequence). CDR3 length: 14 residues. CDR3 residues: CASGAGASYNEQFF. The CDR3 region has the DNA TGTGCCTCCGGGGCGGGAGCATCCTACAATGAGCAGTTCTTC. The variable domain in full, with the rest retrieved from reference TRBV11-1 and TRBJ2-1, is EAEVAQSPRYKITEKSQAVAFWCDPISGHATLYWYRQILGQGPELLVQFQDESVVDDSQLPKDRFSAERLKGVDSTLKIQPAELGDSAMYLCASGAGASYNEQFFGPGTRLTVL.

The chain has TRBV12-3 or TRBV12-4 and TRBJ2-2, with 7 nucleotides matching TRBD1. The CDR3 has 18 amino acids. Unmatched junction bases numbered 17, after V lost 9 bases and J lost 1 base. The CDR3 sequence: CASHKGGGPLENTGELFF. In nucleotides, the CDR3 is TGTGCCAGTCACAAAGGGGGCGGCCCCCTAGAGAACACCGGGGAGCTGTTTTTT.

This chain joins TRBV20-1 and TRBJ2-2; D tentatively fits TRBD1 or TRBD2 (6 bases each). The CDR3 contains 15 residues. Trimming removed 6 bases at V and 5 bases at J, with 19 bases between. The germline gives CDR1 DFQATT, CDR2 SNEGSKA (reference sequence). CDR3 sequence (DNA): TGCAGTGCGGGCCGGGGGCGGGACCGAACCGGGGAGCTGTTTTTT. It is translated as CSAGRGRDRTGELFF.

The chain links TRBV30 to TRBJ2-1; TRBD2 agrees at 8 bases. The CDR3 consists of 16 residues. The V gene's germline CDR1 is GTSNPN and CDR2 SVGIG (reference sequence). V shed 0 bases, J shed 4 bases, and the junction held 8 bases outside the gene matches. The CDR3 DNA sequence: TGTGCCTGGAGTGTAGCCGGGGGGGCGGAATACAATGAGCAGTTCTTC. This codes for CAWSVAGGAEYNEQFF.

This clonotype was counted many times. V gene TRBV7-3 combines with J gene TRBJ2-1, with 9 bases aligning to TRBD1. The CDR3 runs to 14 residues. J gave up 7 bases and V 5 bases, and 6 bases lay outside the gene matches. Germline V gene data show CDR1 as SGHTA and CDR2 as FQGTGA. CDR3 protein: CASSQDRGRNEQFF. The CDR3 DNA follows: TGTGCCAGCAGCCAGGACAGGGGAAGGAATGAGCAGTTCTTC.

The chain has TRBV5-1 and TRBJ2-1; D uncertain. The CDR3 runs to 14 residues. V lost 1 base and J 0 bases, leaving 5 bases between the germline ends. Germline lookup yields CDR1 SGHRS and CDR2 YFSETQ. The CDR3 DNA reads TGCGCCAGCAGCTTGATGGTCTCCTACAATGAGCAGTTCTTC. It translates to CASSLMVSYNEQFF.

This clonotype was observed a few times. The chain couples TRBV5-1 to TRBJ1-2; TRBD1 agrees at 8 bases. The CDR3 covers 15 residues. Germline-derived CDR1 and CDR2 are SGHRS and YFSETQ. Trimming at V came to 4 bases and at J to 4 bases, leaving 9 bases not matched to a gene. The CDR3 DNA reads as TGCGCCAGCAGCCCGGACAGGGTAGTTGGCTATGGCTACACCTTC. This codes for CASSPDRVVGYGYTF. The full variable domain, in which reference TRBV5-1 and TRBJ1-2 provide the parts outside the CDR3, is KAGVTQTPRYLIKTRGQQVTLSCSPISGHRSVSWYQQTPGQGLQFLFEYFSETQRNKGNFPGRFSGRQFSNSRSEMNVSTLELGDSALYLCASSPDRVVGYGYTFGSGTRLTVV.

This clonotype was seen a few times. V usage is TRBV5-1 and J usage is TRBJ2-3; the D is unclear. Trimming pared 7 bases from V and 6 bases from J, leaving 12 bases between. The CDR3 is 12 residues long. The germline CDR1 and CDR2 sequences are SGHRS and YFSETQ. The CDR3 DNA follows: TGCGCCAGCGGCCCAGCTTTGGATACGCAGTATTTT. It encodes CASGPALDTQYF.

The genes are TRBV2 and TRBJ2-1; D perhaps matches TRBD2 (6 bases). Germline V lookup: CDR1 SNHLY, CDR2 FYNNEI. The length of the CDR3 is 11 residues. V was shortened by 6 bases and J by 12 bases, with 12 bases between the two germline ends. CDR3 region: CASSGGRGQFF. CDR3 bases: TGTGCCAGCAGCGGGGGACGTGGGCAGTTCTTC.

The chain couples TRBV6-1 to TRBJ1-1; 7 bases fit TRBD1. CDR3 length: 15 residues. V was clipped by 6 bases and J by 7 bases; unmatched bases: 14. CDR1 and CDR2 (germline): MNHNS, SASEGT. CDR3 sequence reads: CASSRQQGLSSEAFF. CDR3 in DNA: TGTGCCAGCAGCCGACAACAGGGGCTAAGCAGTGAAGCTTTCTTT.

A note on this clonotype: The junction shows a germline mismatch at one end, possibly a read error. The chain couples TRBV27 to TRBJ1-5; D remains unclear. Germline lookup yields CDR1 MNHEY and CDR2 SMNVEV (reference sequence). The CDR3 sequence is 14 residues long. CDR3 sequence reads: CASSNSGWNQTQHF. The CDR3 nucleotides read TGTGCCAGCAGTAACTCCGGGTGGAATCAGACCCAGCATTTT.

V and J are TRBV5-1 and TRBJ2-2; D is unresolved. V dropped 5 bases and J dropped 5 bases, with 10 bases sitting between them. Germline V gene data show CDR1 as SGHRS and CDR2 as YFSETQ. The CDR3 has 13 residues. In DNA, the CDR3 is TGCGCCAGCAGGTTTACAGAAACCGGGGAGCTGTTTTTT. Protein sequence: CASRFTETGELFF. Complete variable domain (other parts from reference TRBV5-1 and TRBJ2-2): KAGVTQTPRYLIKTRGQQVTLSCSPISGHRSVSWYQQTPGQGLQFLFEYFSETQRNKGNFPGRFSGRQFSNSRSEMNVSTLELGDSALYLCASRFTETGELFFGEGSRLTVL.

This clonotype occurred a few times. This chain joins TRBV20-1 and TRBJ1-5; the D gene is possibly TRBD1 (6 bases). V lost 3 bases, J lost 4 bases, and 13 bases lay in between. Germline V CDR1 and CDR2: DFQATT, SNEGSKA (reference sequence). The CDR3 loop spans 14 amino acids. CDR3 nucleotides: TGCAGTGCTAGGGACAGTCGGGAAAATCAGCCCCAGCATTTT. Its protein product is CSARDSRENQPQHF.

CDR3 nucleotides: TGCGCCAGCAGCTTGGGGACAGGGCTTTCTGGGGCCAACGTCCTGACTTTC. Translating it yields CASSLGTGLSGANVLTF. The chain joins TRBV5-1 to TRBJ2-6; 8 positions match TRBD1. CDR1 is SGHRS and CDR2 is YFSETQ in the germline V gene. Trimming cost V 0 bases and J 1 base; bases outside gene matches: 3. This CDR3 is 17 amino acids long.

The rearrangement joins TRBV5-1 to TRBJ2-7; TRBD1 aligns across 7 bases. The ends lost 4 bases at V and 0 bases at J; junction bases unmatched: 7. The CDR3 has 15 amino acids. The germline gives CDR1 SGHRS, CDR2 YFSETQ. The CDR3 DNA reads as TGCGCCAGCAGCAGAGACAGGGATCCCTCCTACGAGCAGTACTTC. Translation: CASSRDRDPSYEQYF.

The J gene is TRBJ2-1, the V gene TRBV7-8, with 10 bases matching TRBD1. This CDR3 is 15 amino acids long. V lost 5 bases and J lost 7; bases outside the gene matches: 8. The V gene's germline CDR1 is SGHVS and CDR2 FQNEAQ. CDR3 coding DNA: TGTGCCAGCAGCGATCGACAGGGGGCCTTTAATGAGCAGTTCTTC. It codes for CASSDRQGAFNEQFF.

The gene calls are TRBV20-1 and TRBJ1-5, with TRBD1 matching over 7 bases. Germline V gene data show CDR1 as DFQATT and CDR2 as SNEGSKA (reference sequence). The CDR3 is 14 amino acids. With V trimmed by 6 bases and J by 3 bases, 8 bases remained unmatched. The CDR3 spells CSATDRASNQPQHF. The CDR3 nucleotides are TGCAGTGCCACCGACAGGGCCTCCAATCAGCCCCAGCATTTT.

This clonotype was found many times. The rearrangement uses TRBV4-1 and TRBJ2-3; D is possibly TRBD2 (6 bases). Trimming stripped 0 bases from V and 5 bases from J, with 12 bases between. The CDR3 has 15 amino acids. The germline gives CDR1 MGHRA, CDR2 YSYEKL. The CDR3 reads CASSQEGLKGDTQYF. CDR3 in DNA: TGCGCCAGCAGCCAAGAGGGACTCAAGGGAGATACGCAGTATTTT.

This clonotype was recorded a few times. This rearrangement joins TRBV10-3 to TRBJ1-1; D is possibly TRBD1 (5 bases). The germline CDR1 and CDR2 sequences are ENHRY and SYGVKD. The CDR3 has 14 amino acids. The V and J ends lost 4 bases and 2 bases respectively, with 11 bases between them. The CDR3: CAISVQGLNTEAFF. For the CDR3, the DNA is TGTGCCATCAGTGTTCAGGGCCTTAACACTGAAGCTTTCTTT.